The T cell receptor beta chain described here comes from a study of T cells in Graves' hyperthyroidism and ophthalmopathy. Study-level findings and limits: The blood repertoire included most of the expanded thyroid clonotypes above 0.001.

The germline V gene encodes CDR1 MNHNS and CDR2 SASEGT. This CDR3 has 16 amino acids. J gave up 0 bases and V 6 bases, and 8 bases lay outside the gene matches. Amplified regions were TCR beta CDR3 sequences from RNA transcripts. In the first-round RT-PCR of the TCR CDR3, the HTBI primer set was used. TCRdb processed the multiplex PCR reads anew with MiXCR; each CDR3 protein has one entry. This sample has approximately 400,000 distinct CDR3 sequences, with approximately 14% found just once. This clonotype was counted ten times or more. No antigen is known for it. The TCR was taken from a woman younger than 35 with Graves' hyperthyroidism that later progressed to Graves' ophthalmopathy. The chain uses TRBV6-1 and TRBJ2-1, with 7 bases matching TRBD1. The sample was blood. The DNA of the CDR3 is TGTGCCAGCAGCCCCTGGGCAGGGGGCTCCTACAATGAGCAGTTCTTC. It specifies CASSPWAGGSYNEQFF.